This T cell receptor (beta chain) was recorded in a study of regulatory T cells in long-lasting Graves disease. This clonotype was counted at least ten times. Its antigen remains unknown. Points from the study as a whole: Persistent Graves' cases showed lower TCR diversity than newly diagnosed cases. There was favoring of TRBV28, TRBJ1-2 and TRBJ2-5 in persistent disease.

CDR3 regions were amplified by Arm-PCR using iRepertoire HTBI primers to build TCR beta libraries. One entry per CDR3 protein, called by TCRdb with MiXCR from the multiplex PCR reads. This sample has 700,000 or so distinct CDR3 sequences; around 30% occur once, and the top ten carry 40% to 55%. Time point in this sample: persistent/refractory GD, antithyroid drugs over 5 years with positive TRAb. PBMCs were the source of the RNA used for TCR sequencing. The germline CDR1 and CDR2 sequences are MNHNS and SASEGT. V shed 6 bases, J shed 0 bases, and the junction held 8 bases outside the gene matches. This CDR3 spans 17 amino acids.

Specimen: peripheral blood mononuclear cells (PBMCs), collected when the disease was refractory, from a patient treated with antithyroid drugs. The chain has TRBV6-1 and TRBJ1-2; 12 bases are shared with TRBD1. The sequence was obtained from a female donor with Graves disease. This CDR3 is CASRRGQGATANYGYTF. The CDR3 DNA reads TGTGCCAGCAGACGGGGACAGGGGGCGACAGCTAACTATGGCTACACCTTC.